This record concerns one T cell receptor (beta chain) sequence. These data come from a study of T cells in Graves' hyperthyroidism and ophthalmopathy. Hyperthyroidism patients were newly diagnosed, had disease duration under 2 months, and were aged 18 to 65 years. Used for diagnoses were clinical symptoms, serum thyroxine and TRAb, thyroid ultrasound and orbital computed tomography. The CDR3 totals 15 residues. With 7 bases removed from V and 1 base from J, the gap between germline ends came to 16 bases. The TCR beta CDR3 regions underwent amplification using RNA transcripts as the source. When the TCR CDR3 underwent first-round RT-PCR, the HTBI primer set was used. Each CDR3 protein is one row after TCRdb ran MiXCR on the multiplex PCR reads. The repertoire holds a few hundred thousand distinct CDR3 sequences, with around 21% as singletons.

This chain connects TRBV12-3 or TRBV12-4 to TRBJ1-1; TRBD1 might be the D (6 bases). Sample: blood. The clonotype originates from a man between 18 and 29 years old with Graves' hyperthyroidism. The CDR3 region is CASNPGARGNTEAFF. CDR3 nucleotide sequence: TGTGCCAGCAACCCGGGGGCCCGTGGGAACACTGAAGCTTTCTTT.